The subject of this entry is one TCR beta chain. The entry originates in a study of stem cell transplantation in POMP-related autoinflammatory disease. Sequencing was performed with immunoSEQ multiplex PCR; in TCRdb, only in-frame clones are kept and a portion is missing. This table holds some 70,000 clones, approximately 90% found once. The CDR3 has 12 amino acids. CDR1 and CDR2 (germline): GTSNPN, SVGIG (reference sequence). Trimming removed 7 bases from V and 1 base from J, with 10 bases in between. The chain links TRBV30 to TRBJ2-5; D uncertain. The clonotype comes from a human patient with POMP-related autoinflammation and immune dysregulation (PRAID). Some of the T cells may derive from the graft donor. The specimen was CD4+ T cells from PBMCs, collected after stem cell transplantation. The CDR3 DNA sequence: TGTGCCTCCTTGACGGTCCAAGAGACCCAGTACTTC. Amino acids: CASLTVQETQYF. The whole variable domain, remainder taken from reference TRBV30 and TRBJ2-5, is SQTIHQWPATLVQPVGSPLSLECTVEGTSNPNLYWYRQAAGRGLQLLFYSVGIGQISSEVPQNLSASRPQDRQFILSSKKLLLSDSGFYLCASLTVQETQYFGPGTRLLVL.